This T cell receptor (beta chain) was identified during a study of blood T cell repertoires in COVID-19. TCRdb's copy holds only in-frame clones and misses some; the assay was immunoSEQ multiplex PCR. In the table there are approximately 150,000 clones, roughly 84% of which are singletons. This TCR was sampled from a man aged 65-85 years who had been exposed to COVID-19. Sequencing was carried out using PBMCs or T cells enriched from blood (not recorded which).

The CDR3 here is CASSGAGASNTEAFF. In DNA form, the CDR3 reads TGTGCCAGCAGCGGGGCGGGGGCGTCGAACACTGAAGCTTTCTTT. The V and J genes are TRBV4-2 and TRBJ1-1, with D possibly TRBD1 on 6 matching bases. This CDR3 region has 15 residues. With 5 bases removed from V and 1 base from J, the gap between germline ends came to 14 bases. CDR1 and CDR2 (germline): LGHNA, YNFKEQ.